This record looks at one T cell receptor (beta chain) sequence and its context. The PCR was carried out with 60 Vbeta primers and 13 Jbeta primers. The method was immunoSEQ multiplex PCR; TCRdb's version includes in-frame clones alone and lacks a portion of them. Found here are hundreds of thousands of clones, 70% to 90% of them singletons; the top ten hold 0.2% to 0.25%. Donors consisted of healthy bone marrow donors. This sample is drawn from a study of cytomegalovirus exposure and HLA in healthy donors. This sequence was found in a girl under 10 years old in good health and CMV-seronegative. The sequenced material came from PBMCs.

CDR3 bases: TGTGCCAGCAGTTTCGCCAGGGAAACGGCCTACGAGCAGTACTTC. It is translated as CASSFARETAYEQYF. V and J are TRBV6-5 and TRBJ2-7; a weak D match, TRBD1 (5 bases). CDR3 size: 15 residues. The V end was cut by 4 bases, the J end by 2 bases, with 15 bases between. Per the germline V gene, CDR1 is MNHEY and CDR2 is SVGAGI.